This T cell receptor beta chain was observed in a study of blood T cell repertoires in COVID-19. The CDR3 has 15 amino acids. The V end lost 5 bases, the J end lost 3 bases, and 14 bases lay between the germline ends. Germline loops: CDR1 KGHSH, CDR2 LQKENI. The assay was immunoSEQ multiplex PCR, and TCRdb's table has in-frame clones only and misses some. The repertoire includes around 46,000 clones, over 70% of them detected once, and about 2% sits in the top ten. This clone was counted once. The sample consisted of peripheral blood. The J gene is TRBJ1-5, the V gene TRBV18; no clear D gene. This receptor was identified in a woman over 75 with COVID-19, enrolled during active disease. CDR3 nucleotides: TGTGCCAGCTCATCGGGTCTCGGTGTCAATCAGCCCCAGCATTTT. Its translation is CASSSGLGVNQPQHF.